This TCR beta chain appears in the sequencing data of a study of Ad26.COV2.S vaccination and SARS-CoV-2 variants. As for the study in general: Ad26.COV2.S given intramuscularly, once or twice 56 days apart. Regarding the study as a whole: Among vaccine recipients, spike-specific TCR breadth exceeded that of placebo recipients. Responses of T cells in total may have been underestimated by the TCR breadth and depth analyses.

TCRdb's copy holds only in-frame clones and misses some; the assay was immunoSEQ multiplex PCR. The sample holds under 500,000 clones, approximately 90% seen once. Trimming shortened V by 6 bases and J by 12 bases, and 24 bases separated the two germline ends. This CDR3 comprises 15 residues. CDR1 MDHEN and CDR2 SYDVKM come from the germline V gene. This sample's treatment: over 15 received Ad26.COV2.S at low or high dose, single or two shots; 5 received placebo; per-sample allocation not given. All samples were drawn on day 63, counting from the first vaccine or placebo injection. As regards this clone: Its cognate antigen is unknown.

The chain couples TRBV28 to TRBJ2-1; D perhaps matches TRBD2 (7 bases). The material sequenced was peripheral blood, taken in a trial of Ad26.COV2.S vaccine versus placebo. This TCR derives from a person aged 18-65 years who received the Ad26.COV2.S COVID-19 vaccine or a placebo. CDR3: CASRWDYAAGAVQFF. The CDR3, as DNA: TGTGCCAGCAGGTGGGACTACGCGGCGGGGGCGGTGCAGTTCTTC.